Listed here is a single T cell receptor (beta chain). These data originate in a study of blood T cell repertoires in COVID-19. Study-wide background: Donors in the United States, Italy and Spain gave samples during acute or convalescent COVID-19. The cDNA or gDNA used as material had been derived from T cells, B-cell-depleted T cells, or PBMCs.

In the original processing: Nucleated cell counts were estimated from reference gene primer amplification. Profiled with immunoSEQ multiplex PCR; TCRdb holds only in-frame clones, not every one. The V and J calls and clone size come from that table; D and trimming were worked out from the DNA. Of some 82,000 clones in the sample, around 88% are singletons; the top ten hold approximately 37%. The specimen was peripheral blood. The sequence derives from a man older than 75 with active or convalescent COVID-19.

The CDR3 coding sequence is TGTGCCAGTACCCGACAGGGGGAGATCTATGGCTACACCTTC. Amino acid sequence: CASTRQGEIYGYTF. The J gene is TRBJ1-2, the V gene TRBV19; the match to TRBD1 covers 9 bases. CDR3 length equals 14 residues. Germline V lookup: CDR1 LNHDA, CDR2 SQIVND (reference sequence). Trimming removed 7 bases from V and 4 bases from J; junction bases left unmatched: 7.